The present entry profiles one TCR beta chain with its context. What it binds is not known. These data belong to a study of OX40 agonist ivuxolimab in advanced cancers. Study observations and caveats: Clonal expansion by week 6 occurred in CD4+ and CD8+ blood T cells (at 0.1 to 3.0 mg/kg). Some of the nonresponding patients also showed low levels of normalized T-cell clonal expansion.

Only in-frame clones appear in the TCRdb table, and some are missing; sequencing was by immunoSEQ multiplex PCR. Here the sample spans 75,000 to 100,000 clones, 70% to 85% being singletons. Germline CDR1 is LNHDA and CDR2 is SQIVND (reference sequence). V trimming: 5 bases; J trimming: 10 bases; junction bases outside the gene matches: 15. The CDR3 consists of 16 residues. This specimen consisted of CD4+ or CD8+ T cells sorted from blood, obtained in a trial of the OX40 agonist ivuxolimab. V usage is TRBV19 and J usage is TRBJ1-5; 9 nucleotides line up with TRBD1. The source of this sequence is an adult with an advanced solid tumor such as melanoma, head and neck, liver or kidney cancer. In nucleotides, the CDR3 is TGTGCCAGTAGTGAACGACAGGGGGGTTCCGAGGGACCCCAGCATTTT. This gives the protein CASSERQGGSEGPQHF.